The 7 T cell receptor beta chains given below trace back to one sample, sequenced in a study of glioma-infiltrating T cells. Using RNA template, CDR3s of TCR alpha and beta were amplified with iRepertoire arm-PCR. TCRdb called the multiplex PCR reads again in MiXCR, with one record for every CDR3 protein. The sample carries some 40,000 distinct CDR3 sequences, approximately 20% recorded once. The sample consisted of glioma tissue, nonneoplastic brain tissue, or PBMCs (not recorded which). These receptors all stem from a human donor with low-grade glioma or glioblastoma, undergoing nonglioma brain surgery, or in good health (not recorded which).

In its sample, this clonotype was seen many times. The chain uses TRBV12-3 or TRBV12-4 and TRBJ1-3; D perhaps matches TRBD1 (5 bases). This CDR3 has 14 residues. V was cut by 5 bases and J by 8 bases, with 16 bases left in between. CDR3 nucleotides: TGTGCCAGCAGTGTAAGCGGTGGAGGGGACACCATATATTTT. Residues: CASSVSGGGDTIYF.

The sample holds many counts of this clonotype. The chain has TRBV14 and TRBJ2-5; D is uncertain. The ends were cut back, 0 bases at V and 6 bases at J, with 14 bases in the middle. The CDR3 is 15 residues long. Germline V lookup: CDR1 SGHDN, CDR2 FVKESK. The DNA of the CDR3 is TGTGCCAGCAGCCAAGATCTCCCGGGCCTAAAGACCCAGTACTTC. It translates to CASSQDLPGLKTQYF.

This clonotype showed up many times. The rearrangement links TRBV7-2 to TRBJ2-3; TRBD2 agrees at 7 bases. Germline V gene data show CDR1 as SGHTA and CDR2 as FQGNSA. The length of the CDR3 is 14 residues. V lost 5 bases, J lost 6 bases, and 8 bases stayed unmatched. The CDR3, as DNA: TGTGCCAGCAGCCTTAAAGCGGGAAGGGATACGCAGTATTTT. It codes for CASSLKAGRDTQYF. The variable domain in full, completed from reference TRBV7-2 and TRBJ2-3, reads GAGVSQSPSNKVTEKGKDVELRCDPISGHTALYWYRQSLGQGLEFLIYFQGNSAPDKSGLPSDRFSAERTGGSVSTLTIQRTQQEDSAVYLCASSLKAGRDTQYFGPGTRLTVL.

The table lists this clonotype with many counts. The CDR3, as DNA: TGTGCCAGCAGCTTGAAAGGGGAGATCGGCTATGGCTACACCTTC. Translated, it gives CASSLKGEIGYGYTF. The chain employs TRBV5-4 and TRBJ1-2; possible D gene TRBD1, 5 bases. CDR3 length: 15 residues. In germline, CDR1 is SGHNT, CDR2 YYREEE (reference sequence). V was pared by 1 base and J by 4 bases, with 14 bases between.

This clonotype appeared many times. The chain recombines TRBV19 with TRBJ1-1, with D uncertain. V was trimmed by 5 bases and J by 3 bases, leaving 10 bases between them. Germline-derived CDR1 and CDR2 are LNHDA and SQIVND (reference sequence). The CDR3 spans 13 residues. Here the CDR3 reads CASSPYFDTEAFF. The CDR3 DNA is TGTGCCAGTAGTCCCTATTTCGACACTGAAGCTTTCTTT.

The V gene is TRBV18, the J gene TRBJ2-7; the D call may be TRBD1 or TRBD2 (5 bases each). Per the germline V gene, CDR1 is KGHSH and CDR2 is LQKENI. This CDR3 comprises 13 residues. Trimming took 2 bases from V and 6 from J, leaving 11 bases between them. CDR3 sequence reads: CASSPGASGEQYF. The CDR3 region has the DNA TGTGCCAGCTCACCAGGGGCGAGCGGCGAGCAGTACTTC.

This clonotype was observed at least ten times. The chain links TRBV4-1 to TRBJ2-1; no clear D gene. The V and J ends lost 4 bases and 2 bases respectively, with 15 bases between them. Germline loops: CDR1 MGHRA, CDR2 YSYEKL. CDR3 length: 16 amino acids. The CDR3 DNA sequence: TGCGCCAGCAGCCCCCTAGGGCACAAGACCTACAATGAGCAGTTCTTC. Residues: CASSPLGHKTYNEQFF.